These T cell receptor beta chains were read from a single sample in a study of blood T cells in healthy people across ages. MiXCR was run by TCRdb on the 5' RACE reads, yielding one entry per CDR3 protein. Of 1.5 million to 2 million distinct CDR3 sequences in the sample, 28% were seen once. Sequences were obtained from blood. These receptors all stem from a woman aged 25 to 39 in good health. CDR3s include the opening cysteine and the closing phenylalanine or tryptophan. The D gene is left open where the match is weak. Clone size, where shown, is once, few, many, or a class for clones that have expanded.

J gene | clone size | V gene | D gene | CDR3 DNA | CDR3 protein
TRBJ2-4 | few | TRBV5-1 | TRBD2 | TGCGCCAGCAGCTTGCAAGCGGGGGGACGAAACAATGAGCAGTACTTC | CASSLQAGGRNNEQYF
TRBJ2-4 | - | TRBV7-9 | - | TGTGCCAGCAACGACGAGAGGAAACATGAGCAGTACTTC | CASNDERKHEQYF
TRBJ2-3 | many | TRBV6-5 | - | TGTGCCAGCAGTATCCGTCAGGCGACAGATACGCAGTATTTT | CASSIRQATDTQYF
TRBJ2-7 | many | TRBV27 | - | TGTGCCAGCAGTTCCGAACAGACCTACGAGCAGTACTTC | CASSSEQTYEQYF
TRBJ2-3 | few | TRBV7-6 | TRBD2 | TGTGCCAGCAGCTCCTTAGCGGGATTCGCAGATACGCAGTATTTT | CASSSLAGFADTQYF
TRBJ2-1 | few | TRBV5-1 | TRBD2 | TGCGCCAGCAGCTTGGGTAGCGGGGTAGTAAATGAGCAGTTCTTC | CASSLGSGVVNEQFF
TRBJ2-5 | - | TRBV6-1 | - | TGTGCCAGCAGTGAACGGCTAGCGCGGGAGACCCAGTACTTC | CASSERLARETQYF
TRBJ1-5 | many | TRBV29-1 | - | TGCAGCGTTCGGAGCAGGCCCTTCGGGCCCCAGCATTTT | CSVRSRPFGPQHF
TRBJ2-5 | - | TRBV10-2 | - | TGCGCCAGCAGTGTTGTATCCCAAGAGACCCAGTACTTC | CASSVVSQETQYF
TRBJ2-3 | many | TRBV5-1 | TRBD2 | TGTGCCAGCAGCACAACTAGCGGGGGCACAGATACGCAGTATTTT | CASSTTSGGTDTQYF
TRBJ1-5 | - | TRBV12-3/TRBV12-4 | - | TGTGCCAGCAGGCCGGACAGCGGGCAGCCCCAGCATTTT | CASRPDSGQPQHF
TRBJ2-4 | - | TRBV29-1 | - | TGCAGCGTTGCCGTCCGGCTAGCCAAAAACACTCAGTACTTC | CSVAVRLAKNTQYF
TRBJ1-4 | - | TRBV3-1 | - | TGTGCCAGCAGGATGACCGGGACAAATTACGAAAAACTGTTTTTT | CASRMTGTNYEKLFF
TRBJ2-1 | - | TRBV5-5 | TRBD1 | TGTGCCAGCAGCTTGGAGTTAGGGGGCCTCAGCTCCTACAATGAGCAGTTCTTC | CASSLELGGLSSYNEQFF
TRBJ2-7 | few | TRBV7-9 | - | TGTGCCAGCAGCCACCTCGGGTACGAGCAGTACTTC | CASSHLGYEQYF
TRBJ2-3 | - | TRBV7-2 | TRBD1 | TGTGCCAGCAGCCCGACTGAAACAGGGGACGGCACAGATACGCAGTATTTT | CASSPTETGDGTDTQYF
TRBJ2-1 | - | TRBV5-1 | TRBD2 | TGCGCCAGCAGGGCCTTAGCGGGGGGACCTTACAATGAGCAGTTCTTC | CASRALAGGPYNEQFF
TRBJ2-7 | - | TRBV6-2/TRBV6-3 | TRBD2 | TGTGCCAGCAGTTCCGGGACTACCGTTGGTGGGTACTTC | CASSSGTTVGGYF
TRBJ2-4 | few | TRBV12-3/TRBV12-4 | - | TGTGCCAGCAGTTTAGGACGGGGGTTACTAGCCAAAAACATTCAGTACTTC | CASSLGRGLLAKNIQYF
TRBJ2-3 | many | TRBV6-5 | - | TGTGCCAGCAGTTACTCGAAGGGGAGAACAGATACGCAGTATTTT | CASSYSKGRTDTQYF
TRBJ2-7 | - | TRBV5-6 | - | TGTGCCAGCAGCAGCGGGTACTCCTACGAGCAGTACTTC | CASSSGYSYEQYF
TRBJ2-3 | few | TRBV20-1 | - | TGCAGTGCTACCAGGGCTCCCTCCCGCACAGATACGCAGTATTTT | CSATRAPSRTDTQYF
TRBJ2-7 | few | TRBV20-1 | TRBD1 | TGCAGTGCTGCAACAGGGGGGATTACCTACGAGCAGTACTTC | CSAATGGITYEQYF